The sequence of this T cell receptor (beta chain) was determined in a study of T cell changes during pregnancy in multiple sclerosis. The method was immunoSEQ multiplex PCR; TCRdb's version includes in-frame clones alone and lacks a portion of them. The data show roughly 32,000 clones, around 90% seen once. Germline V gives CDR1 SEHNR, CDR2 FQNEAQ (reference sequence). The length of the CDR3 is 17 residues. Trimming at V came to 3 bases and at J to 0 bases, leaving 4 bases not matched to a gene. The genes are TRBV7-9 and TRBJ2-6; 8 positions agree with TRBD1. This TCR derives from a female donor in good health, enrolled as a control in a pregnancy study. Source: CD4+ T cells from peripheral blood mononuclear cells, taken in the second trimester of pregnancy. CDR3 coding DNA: TGTGCCAGCAGCTTCCTGACAGGGGTCTCTGGGGCCAACGTCCTGACTTTC. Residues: CASSFLTGVSGANVLTF.